This T cell receptor (beta chain) came from a study of shared clonotypes between healthy human individuals. Overall study context: Two women and a few men aged 18 to 49 served as donors.

Notes on the study in general: Across a handful of donors, naive CD4 shared 4.5% to 6%, naive CD8 over 3%, memory CD4 roughly 2.4%, memory CD8 under 0.5%.

Details on this clone: The target antigen is unknown.

There are 17 residues in the CDR3. Germline V gene data show CDR1 as SNHLY and CDR2 as FYNNEI. The V gene end was trimmed by 3 bases and the J gene end by 4 bases; junction bases not matched to a gene: 9. Measured with immunoSEQ multiplex PCR; TCRdb has only the in-frame clones, and not every one. This table holds fewer than 350,000 clones, more than 75% found once. The study drew all its donors from Caucasian adults living in Nashville, Tennessee. Pooled CD45RO+ cells and CCR7-negative CD45RA+ TemRA cells made up CD8 memory. This sequence joins TRBV2 and TRBJ2-7, with 13 bases lining up with TRBD2. The receptor's source is a man between 18 and 35 years old in good health. The sequenced sample was memory CD8+ T cells sorted from blood. This sample's subset: CD45RO+ cells pooled with CCR7-negative TemRA cells. In DNA form, the CDR3 reads TGTGCCAGCAGTGACCCGGGGACTAGCGGGAACGGGTACGAGCAGTACTTC. Its translation is CASSDPGTSGNGYEQYF.